Each of the 15 T cell receptor beta chains below was sequenced from the same sample in a study of T cells in Graves' hyperthyroidism and ophthalmopathy. The investigators amplified TCR beta CDR3 regions from RNA transcripts. RT-PCR in the first round (using the HTBI primer set) targeted the TCR CDR3. TCRdb fed the multiplex PCR reads into MiXCR, producing one record per CDR3 protein. Of around 280,000 distinct CDR3 sequences listed, 13% are singletons. The sequenced material came from blood. These receptors were taken from a woman aged 25 to 39 with Graves' hyperthyroidism that later progressed to Graves' ophthalmopathy.

This clonotype has ten or more counts. This sequence joins TRBV6-6 and TRBJ2-5; TRBD2 agrees at 7 bases. The CDR3 is 14 amino acids. From germline, CDR1 is MNHNY and CDR2 SVGAGI (reference sequence). V lost 2 bases to trimming and J lost 5 bases; unmatched junction nucleotides: 5. The CDR3 region has the DNA TGTGCCAGCAGTTACCAGACTAGCCTGGAGACCCAGTACTTC. Its translation is CASSYQTSLETQYF.

The chain carries TRBV9 and TRBJ1-4; a weak D match, TRBD1 (5 bases). Trimming took 1 base from V and 4 from J, leaving 11 bases between them. The CDR3 contains 15 residues. CDR1 and CDR2 (germline): SGDLS, YYNGEE. CDR3 protein: CASSVQPGVNEKLFF. In DNA, the CDR3 is TGTGCCAGCAGCGTACAACCGGGGGTTAATGAAAAACTGTTTTTT.

In this sample, this clonotype turned up many times. The chain is built from TRBV28 and TRBJ1-5, with D unresolved. V was clipped by 8 bases and J by 6 bases, with 11 bases between them. The CDR3 sequence is 12 residues long. The germline V gene encodes CDR1 MDHEN and CDR2 SYDVKM. The CDR3 spells CASESTSQPQHF. The CDR3 DNA sequence: TGTGCCAGCGAATCGACAAGTCAGCCCCAGCATTTT.

This clonotype has ten or more counts. The chain combines TRBV2 with TRBJ2-7, with TRBD2 matching 10 bases. This CDR3 contains 17 residues. CDR1 is SNHLY and CDR2 is FYNNEI in the germline V gene. The V gene end was trimmed by 0 bases and the J gene end by 5 bases; junction bases not matched to a gene: 10. The CDR3: CASSEARLAGEPDEQYF. The CDR3 DNA reads TGTGCCAGCAGTGAAGCCCGTCTAGCGGGAGAACCTGACGAGCAGTACTTC.

This clonotype was seen ten or more times. V usage is TRBV7-2 and J usage is TRBJ1-1, with D maybe TRBD1 (5 bases). Germline V CDR1 and CDR2: SGHTA, FQGNSA. Trimming removed 2 bases from V and 1 base from J, with 8 bases in between. The CDR3 is made up of 14 amino acids. The CDR3: CASSLIQGNTEAFF. DNA for the CDR3: TGTGCCAGCAGCTTAATCCAGGGGAACACTGAAGCTTTCTTT.

Written as DNA, the CDR3 is TGTGCCAGCAGCGTAGCTACGGTGTCAACCACCGGGGAGCTGTTTTTT. Its protein product is CASSVATVSTTGELFF. This chain connects TRBV9 to TRBJ2-2; no definite D call. Per germline, CDR1 SGDLS and CDR2 YYNGEE. The CDR3 runs 16 residues. V was trimmed by 0 bases and J by 4 bases, leaving 13 bases between them.

Concerning this clonotype: This sequence may be a read error, since a much larger clone differs from it by one base. A read error is likely, as this CDR3 ends without the conserved phenylalanine or tryptophan. The chain has TRBV29-1 and TRBJ2-7; tentatively, D is TRBD2 (6 bases). Matching the DNA end better, TRBJ2-5 makes the J call doubtful. The CDR3 loop spans 13 amino acids. Germline V gene data show CDR1 as SQVTM and CDR2 as ANQGSEA. The CDR3 coding sequence is TGCAGCGTTGGACTAGGAGGGATGGAGACCCAGTACTGC. As protein: CSVGLGGMETQYC.

This clonotype was seen ten or more times. The chain is built from TRBV30 and TRBJ2-7; 9 bases fit TRBD2. The V and J ends lost 2 bases and 3 bases, in that order; junction bases with no gene match: 14. Germline V gene lookup returns CDR1 GTSNPN and CDR2 SVGIG (reference sequence). The CDR3 is made up of 17 amino acids. CDR3 in DNA: TGTGCCTGGAGTCCAAGACCCGAGACTAGCGGACGCTACGAGCAGTACTTC. Translation: CAWSPRPETSGRYEQYF.

This clonotype was recorded many times. This sequence joins TRBV5-1 and TRBJ2-3, with TRBD2 matching over 14 bases. The junction had 7 bases not matched to a gene; V was cut back by 4 bases and J by 0 bases. The CDR3 loop spans 18 amino acids. Germline CDR1 is SGHRS and CDR2 is YFSETQ. CDR3 DNA sequence: TGCGCCAGCAGCCCAGGGACTAGCGGGAGACTAAGCACAGATACGCAGTATTTT. It yields the protein CASSPGTSGRLSTDTQYF.

This chain joins TRBV7-6 and TRBJ2-7, with TRBD1 matching over 12 bases. Germline values: CDR1 SGHVS, CDR2 FNYEAQ. The CDR3 runs to 15 residues. J lost 7 bases, V lost 5 bases, and 9 bases had no gene match. The CDR3 DNA reads TGTGCCAGCAGCCCTCCGGGACAGGGGGCGGGTGAGCAGTACTTC. Amino acids: CASSPPGQGAGEQYF.

In this sample, this clonotype turned up many times. The J gene is TRBJ2-7, the V gene TRBV20-1; D gene ambiguous. CDR3 length: 12 residues. Per germline, CDR1 DFQATT and CDR2 SNEGSKA (reference sequence). CDR3 residues: CSATDLTYEQYF. The CDR3 coding sequence is TGCAGCGCAACGGACCTTACCTACGAGCAGTACTTC.

This clonotype was counted between two and nine times. This chain uses TRBV7-3 with TRBJ2-6; weak D call: TRBD1 (6 bases). This CDR3 has 17 amino acids. Per the germline V gene, CDR1 is SGHTA and CDR2 is FQGTGA. V dropped 2 bases and J dropped 4 bases, with 15 bases sitting between them. The CDR3 DNA is TGTGCCAGCAGCTTACGGGTCAGGGGAGCGGGGGCCAACGTCCTGACTTTC. Translating gives CASSLRVRGAGANVLTF.

This clonotype appeared many times. The rearrangement joins TRBV27 to TRBJ1-2; a weak D match, TRBD1 (6 bases). This CDR3 spans 13 amino acids. The V and J ends lost 4 bases and 6 bases respectively, with 12 bases between them. CDR1 is MNHEY and CDR2 is SMNVEV in the germline V gene (reference sequence). This chain's CDR3 is CASSSNGQNGYTF. Written as DNA, the CDR3 is TGTGCCAGCAGTTCGAATGGACAGAATGGCTACACCTTC.

This clonotype appeared many times. CDR3 region: CASSLELALTDTQYF. CDR3 bases: TGCGCCAGCAGCTTGGAACTAGCGCTGACAGATACGCAGTATTTT. V usage is TRBV5-1 and J usage is TRBJ2-3; 7 nucleotides agree with TRBD2. There are 15 residues in the CDR3. Per germline, CDR1 SGHRS and CDR2 YFSETQ. V dropped 0 bases and J dropped 3; count of bases not matched to a gene: 4. The variable domain in full, completed from reference TRBV5-1 and TRBJ2-3, reads KAGVTQTPRYLIKTRGQQVTLSCSPISGHRSVSWYQQTPGQGLQFLFEYFSETQRNKGNFPGRFSGRQFSNSRSEMNVSTLELGDSALYLCASSLELALTDTQYFGPGTRLTVL.

This clonotype was detected many times. This chain joins TRBV18 and TRBJ2-2; D not resolved. The length of the CDR3 is 15 residues. Trimming removed 3 bases at V and 2 bases at J, with 10 bases between. Germline-derived CDR1 and CDR2 are KGHSH and LQKENI. Written as DNA, the CDR3 is TGTGCCAGCTCACCTTTGTATACCAACACCGGGGAGCTGTTTTTT. Its translation is CASSPLYTNTGELFF.